This T cell receptor beta chain was identified during a study of T cell responses to AZD1222 COVID-19 vaccine. Clones were sequenced by immunoSEQ multiplex PCR, and TCRdb holds only the in-frame ones, with some missing. The sample comprises some 190,000 clones, over 90% of which are singletons, and 1.5% to 2.5% rests with the top ten. About this clone itself: Its cognate antigen is unknown.

The germline CDR1 and CDR2 sequences are MNHEY and SVGAGI. Germline trimming cut 7 bases from V and 3 bases from J; bases unmatched to any gene: 3. The CDR3 sequence is 14 residues long. Study-wide points: Unmutated variant regions reportedly attract nearly half of all spike-specific TCRs. Every sample of the repertoires postdated the peak T cell response.

Second-dose intervals near 4 or 12 weeks were combined. V gene TRBV6-5 combines with J gene TRBJ2-2; 9 nucleotides line up with TRBD2. The receptor was derived from an adult who received the AZD1222 COVID-19 vaccine. The sample consisted of peripheral blood, taken 28 days after the second AZD1222 dose. CDR3 sequence reads: CASISGRDTGELFF. The DNA of the CDR3 is TGTGCCAGCATTAGCGGGAGAGACACCGGGGAGCTGTTTTTT.